The sequence of this TCR beta chain was determined in a study of blood T cell repertoires in COVID-19. V was clipped by 5 bases and J by 6 bases; unmatched bases: 10. The length of the CDR3 is 15 residues. CDR1 is LNHDA, CDR2 SQIVND, per germline (reference sequence). Sequenced by immunoSEQ multiplex PCR; TCRdb stores in-frame clones only, minus some. The data hold around 260,000 clones, with about 90% observed a single time. The V call is TRBV19, the J call TRBJ2-1; 7 positions match TRBD2. The sequence derives from a woman aged 45-60 years with acute or convalescent COVID-19. The sample was peripheral blood. The CDR3: CASSPRGGVFNEQFF. CDR3 coding DNA: TGTGCCAGTAGTCCCCGGGGAGGGGTTTTCAATGAGCAGTTCTTC.